This T cell receptor (beta chain) was recorded in a study of T cells after yellow fever vaccination. Study conclusions and caveats: Sorted repertoires could include abundant contaminating clonotypes from bulk cells. Detected again after the booster were most primary-vaccination clones, at 95% to 96% CD4 and 88% CD8.

A 5'RACE template-switching step, the method used to make TCR cDNA, added a universal primer site and UMIs. Using its own MiXCR run on the 5' RACE reads, TCRdb lists one record per CDR3 protein. Here the sample spans 300,000 to 450,000 distinct CDR3 sequences, approximately 8% being singletons. CDR1 is DFQATT, CDR2 SNEGSKA, per germline (reference sequence). CDR3 length: 13 residues. Trimming stripped 4 bases from V and 3 bases from J, with 12 bases between. This clonotype was seen only a few times. As yet, its antigen is unknown. The rearrangement joins TRBV20-1 to TRBJ1-2, with unresolved D. This TCR was recovered from a man aged 18 to 29 who received the YFV17D yellow fever vaccine. The sequences come from PBMCs, collected more than 40 days after the first yellow fever vaccination. For the CDR3, the DNA is TGCAGTGCTACGAAAGAAGCTCACTATGGCTACACCTTC. Its protein product is CSATKEAHYGYTF.